The rows below give T cell receptor beta chains drawn from one sample of a study of cytomegalovirus exposure and HLA in healthy donors. Repertoires were generated with immunoSEQ multiplex PCR, while TCRdb's copy carries only in-frame clones and drops some. This sample's table has tens of thousands of clones. The sequenced sample was PBMCs. These receptor sequences come from a man aged 40-49 years in good health and CMV-seropositive. The CDR3 runs from the conserved cysteine through the conserved F or W. Each record gives: V gene, J gene, D gene, CDR3 DNA, CDR3 protein. D genes are given only for firm matches.

TRBV7-3,TRBJ2-3,NA,TGTGCCAGCAGCTTAAATCCAGGCAGCACAGATACGCAGTATTTT,CASSLNPGSTDTQYF
TRBV25-1,TRBJ2-7,NA,TGTGCCAGCAGTGCCACTAGCGCCCAGTTGGGAAGGGGGGAGCAGTACTTC,CASSATSAQLGRGEQYF
TRBV13,TRBJ2-7,TRBD1,TGTGCCAGCAGCCCGACCGGGACAGAGCCTTACGAGCAGTACTTC,CASSPTGTEPYEQYF
TRBV9,TRBJ2-2,NA,TGTGCCAGCAACTCGCCCGGGGAGCTGTTTTTT,CASNSPGELFF
TRBV27,TRBJ1-4,NA,TGTGCCAGCAGTAGTAGTAAGGGGCGGGGGGAAAAACTGTTTTTT,CASSSSKGRGEKLFF
TRBV9,TRBJ1-6,NA,TGTGCCAGCAGCGTAGGCGATGGGGAGGGATCGAATTCACCCCTCCACTTT,CASSVGDGEGSNSPLHF
TRBV30,TRBJ1-5,TRBD1,TGTGCCTGGAGTGCGAGGACAGGGGGTGGGGGTCAGCCCCAGCATTTT,CAWSARTGGGGQPQHF
TRBV6-5,TRBJ2-7,TRBD1,TGTGCCAGCAGCTCATCAGGGGGCCTAACCTACGAGCAGTACTTC,CASSSSGGLTYEQYF
TRBV23-1,TRBJ2-7,NA,TGCGCCAGCAGTCAATCGAAAGAGACTGAGACCTACGAGCAGTACTTC,CASSQSKETETYEQYF
TRBV15,TRBJ1-6,NA,TGTGCCACCAGCCCCCGGGTAGTAGATTCACCCCTCCACTTT,CATSPRVVDSPLHF
TRBV14,TRBJ1-1,NA,TGTGCCAGCAGCCAAGAGGATGGCAGGCTGAACACTGAAGCTTTCTTT,CASSQEDGRLNTEAFF
TRBV18,TRBJ2-1,NA,TGTGCCAGCTCACCCGGTGACAAGCAGTTCTTC,CASSPGDKQFF
TRBV19,TRBJ2-7,TRBD1,TGTGCCAGTAGTATCGGGACAGGGGGGCTAGAGGAGCAGTACTTC,CASSIGTGGLEEQYF
TRBV19,TRBJ1-6,TRBD1,TGTGCCAGTAGTACGGAATGGACAGGCAATTCACCCCTCCACTTT,CASSTEWTGNSPLHF
TRBV7-9,TRBJ2-1,NA,TGTGCCAGCAGCTTATGGGGCGGAGTTAGCTCCGACAATGAGCAGTTCTTC,CASSLWGGVSSDNEQFF
TRBV9,TRBJ1-1,TRBD1,TGTGCCAGCAGCTCACCAGAGGGGGCGGACACTGAAGCTTTCTTT,CASSSPEGADTEAFF
TRBV30,TRBJ1-1,NA,TGTGCCTGGAGTGCCAGGGGCGGTAACACTGAAGCTTTCTTT,CAWSARGGNTEAFF
TRBV7-6,TRBJ2-3,TRBD2,TGTGCCAGCAGCCCCCTAGCGGGAAAGACAGATACGCAGTATTTT,CASSPLAGKTDTQYF
TRBV6-5,TRBJ2-7,TRBD2,TGTGCCAGCACCCCTGTGGGGGGGGTCCCGGAGCAGTACTTC,CASTPVGGVPEQYF
TRBV27,TRBJ2-7,NA,TGTGCCAGCAGTTTAACCAGGGGGGACGAGCAGTACTTC,CASSLTRGDEQYF
TRBV27,TRBJ1-6,NA,TGTGCCAGCAGTTTCGGAGGGGTAGGGTCACCCCTCCACTTT,CASSFGGVGSPLHF
TRBV7-2,TRBJ1-5,TRBD1,TGTGCCAGCAGCCCGGGCGGCAGGGGGTTGGATAGCAATCAGCCCCAGCATTTT,CASSPGGRGLDSNQPQHF
TRBV15,TRBJ2-7,NA,TGTGCCACCAGCAGAGAGTACACCCGGGTAGACGAGCAGTACTTC,CATSREYTRVDEQYF
TRBV6-5,TRBJ2-7,NA,TGTGCCAGCAGTTACTCGAGGGTGGAGGAGTCCTACGAGCAGTACTTC,CASSYSRVEESYEQYF
TRBV6-1,TRBJ2-4,TRBD2,TGTGCCAGCAGTGAAGCGGGACTAGCGGGGGGCCAAAACATTCAGTACTTC,CASSEAGLAGGQNIQYF
TRBV10-1,TRBJ2-2,NA,TGCGCCAGCAGTGATGGCCAGGGGTCAGCCGGGGAGCTGTTTTTT,CASSDGQGSAGELFF
TRBV7-2,TRBJ2-2,NA,TGTGCCAGCAGCTTCTCAGGAGGGGAGCTGTTTTTT,CASSFSGGELFF
TRBV4-3,TRBJ1-5,NA,TGCGCCAGCAGTCCGGGGCTCGGGAGTTGGTTCCAGCATTTT,CASSPGLGSWFQHF
TRBV2,TRBJ2-7,NA,TGTGCCAACCGAGAGCCCCCCTACGAGCAGTACTTC,CANREPPYEQYF
TRBV6-1,TRBJ2-1,NA,TGTGCCAGCTCGGAAGGGACTCCGACCGGGTGGCAGTTCTTC,CASSEGTPTGWQFF
TRBV9,TRBJ1-4,NA,TGTGCCAGCAGCCCCCAGCAGGGAGGTGAAAAACTGTTTTTT,CASSPQQGGEKLFF
TRBV9,TRBJ2-1,TRBD2,TGTGCCAGCAGCTCATCGATAGCGGGGGGATCCCAGTTCTTC,CASSSSIAGGSQFF
TRBV12-5,TRBJ2-3,NA,TGTGCTAGTGGTTTAGGGACAACTAGCACAGATACGCAGTATTTT,CASGLGTTSTDTQYF
TRBV27,TRBJ2-7,NA,TGTGCCAGCAGTTTATCGCCCGGGAGCTCCTACGAGCAGTACTTC,CASSLSPGSSYEQYF
TRBV29-1,TRBJ1-4,NA,TGCAGCGTCGCGGAAGAAAAACTGTTTTTT,CSVAEEKLFF
TRBV7-2,TRBJ2-1,NA,TGTGCCAGCAGCTTAAGTCTCGCGGGGTGGGGCAATGAGCAGTTCTTC,CASSLSLAGWGNEQFF
TRBV27,TRBJ2-1,NA,TGTGCCAGCAGGCCTTTGGGGCAGGGTGAGCAGTTCTTC,CASRPLGQGEQFF
TRBV4-2,TRBJ2-2,TRBD2,TGTGCCAGCAGCCCGGGAGGGGCACCCGGGGAGCTGTTTTTT,CASSPGGAPGELFF
TRBV5-5,TRBJ1-5,NA,TGTGCCAGCAGCTTGGAAGGGGGTGAGCCCCAGCATTTT,CASSLEGGEPQHF
TRBV10-3,TRBJ2-7,TRBD2,TGTGCCATCAGTGAGTCGTTAGCGGGAGGCTACGAGCAGTACTTC,CAISESLAGGYEQYF
TRBV30,TRBJ2-7,NA,TGTGCCTGGAGTGTCCCATACGAGCAGTACTTC,CAWSVPYEQYF
TRBV7-9,TRBJ2-7,NA,TGTGCCAGCAGCCCCCAAACTGGGAGCTCCTACGAGCAGTACTTC,CASSPQTGSSYEQYF
TRBV4-2,TRBJ2-7,NA,TGTGCCAGCAGCCAAGATGGGGGGAAGCAGTACTTC,CASSQDGGKQYF
TRBV18,TRBJ1-1,NA,TGCGCCAGCTCACCACCGACACCACCGAACACTGAAGCTTTCTTT,CASSPPTPPNTEAFF
TRBV28,TRBJ1-4,NA,TGTGCCAGCAGTGGCGGGGTTGTGGGGAAAAAACTGTTTTTT,CASSGGVVGKKLFF
TRBV27,TRBJ2-7,TRBD2,TGTGCCAGCAGTTTAGATACCGGGGGGATCTCCGAGCAGTACTTC,CASSLDTGGISEQYF
TRBV7-9,TRBJ2-7,NA,TGTGCCAGCAGCCCCGGCCAGGGTCCCGACGAGCAGTACTTC,CASSPGQGPDEQYF
TRBV19,TRBJ2-6,NA,TGTGCCAGTAGTATGACGCCAGGGGATCCTGGGGCCAACGTCCTGACTTTC,CASSMTPGDPGANVLTF
TRBV4-2,TRBJ2-3,TRBD2,TGTGCCAGCAGCCAAGAACTAGCGGGGGGGCCGGATACGCAGTATTTT,CASSQELAGGPDTQYF
TRBV9,TRBJ1-3,NA,TGTGCCAGCAGCGTAATAGGGGTAGCGGACACCATATATTTT,CASSVIGVADTIYF
TRBV4-2,TRBJ1-1,NA,TGTGCCAGCAGCCATGATAAAGGGGACACTGAAGCTTTCTTT,CASSHDKGDTEAFF
TRBV7-2,TRBJ2-7,NA,TGTGCCAGCACTCCGGGAGTAACCTACGAGCAGTACTTC,CASTPGVTYEQYF